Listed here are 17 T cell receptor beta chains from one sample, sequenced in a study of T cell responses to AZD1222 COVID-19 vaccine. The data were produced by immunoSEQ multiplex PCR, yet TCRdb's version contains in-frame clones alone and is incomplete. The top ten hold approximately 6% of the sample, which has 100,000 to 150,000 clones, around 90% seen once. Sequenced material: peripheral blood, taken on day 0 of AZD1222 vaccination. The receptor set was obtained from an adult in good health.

In DNA, the CDR3 is TGCGCCAGCAGCCAAGATTCGACAGGGAATCAGCCCCAGCATTTT. Protein sequence: CASSQDSTGNQPQHF. V usage is TRBV4-3 and J usage is TRBJ1-5; TRBD1 agrees at 7 bases. The germline V gene encodes CDR1 LGHNA and CDR2 YSLEER. V lost 0 bases, J lost 4 bases, and 3 bases stayed unmatched. The CDR3 sequence is 15 residues long.

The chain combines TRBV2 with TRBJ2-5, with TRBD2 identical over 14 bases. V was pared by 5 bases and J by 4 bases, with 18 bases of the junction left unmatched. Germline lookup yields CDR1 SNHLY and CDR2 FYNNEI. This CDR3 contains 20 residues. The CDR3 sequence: CASSPMGWTGTSGGGETQYF. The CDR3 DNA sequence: TGTGCCAGCAGTCCCATGGGGTGGACCGGGACTAGCGGGGGAGGAGAGACCCAGTACTTC. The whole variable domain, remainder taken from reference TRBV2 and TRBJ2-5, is EPEVTQTPSHQVTQMGQEVILRCVPISNHLYFYWYRQILGQKVEFLVSFYNNEISEKSEIFDDQFSVERPDGSNFTLKIRSTKLEDSAMYFCASSPMGWTGTSGGGETQYFGPGTRLLVL.

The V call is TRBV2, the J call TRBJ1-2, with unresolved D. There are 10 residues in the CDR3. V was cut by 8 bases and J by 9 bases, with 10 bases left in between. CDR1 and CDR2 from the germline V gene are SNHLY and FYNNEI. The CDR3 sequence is CASGQISYTF. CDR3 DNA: TGTGCCAGCGGGCAGATAAGCTACACCTTC.

The CDR3 is CASRGNRDLTEAFF. The CDR3 DNA sequence: TGTGCCAGCAGGGGCAATCGGGACCTCACTGAAGCTTTCTTT. The chain links TRBV6-5 to TRBJ1-1, with D tentatively TRBD1 (5 bases). Germline V gene lookup returns CDR1 MNHEY and CDR2 SVGAGI. Trimming removed 6 bases at V and 4 bases at J, with 15 bases between. This CDR3 region has 14 residues.

The CDR3 region is CAYRSANTGELFF. The CDR3 DNA sequence: TGTGCATACAGGAGCGCGAACACCGGGGAGCTGTTTTTT. The chain has TRBV6-5 and TRBJ2-2; D perhaps matches TRBD1 (5 bases). The germline V gene encodes CDR1 MNHEY and CDR2 SVGAGI. The CDR3 totals 13 residues.

CDR3 sequence (DNA): TGTGCCAGCAGCCAGCCCTATGTACAGGGGTGGGAAGGTGGCTACACCTTC. Residues: CASSQPYVQGWEGGYTF. V and J are TRBV4-2 and TRBJ1-2, with TRBD1 identical over 7 bases. CDR3 length: 17 amino acids. The ends lost 3 bases at V and 7 bases at J; junction bases unmatched: 17. CDR1 is LGHNA and CDR2 is YNFKEQ in the germline V gene.

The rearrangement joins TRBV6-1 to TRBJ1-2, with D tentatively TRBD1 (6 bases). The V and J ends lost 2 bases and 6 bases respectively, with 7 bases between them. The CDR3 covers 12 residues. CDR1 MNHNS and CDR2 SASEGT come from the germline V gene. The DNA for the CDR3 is TGTGCCAGCAGTGAAACAGGGCATGGCTACACCTTC. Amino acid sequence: CASSETGHGYTF.

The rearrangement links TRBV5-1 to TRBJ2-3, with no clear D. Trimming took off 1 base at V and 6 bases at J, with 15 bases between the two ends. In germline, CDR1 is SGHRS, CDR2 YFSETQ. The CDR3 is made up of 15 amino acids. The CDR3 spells CASSLSLLMKDTQYF. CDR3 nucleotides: TGCGCCAGCAGCTTGTCCCTCCTCATGAAGGATACGCAGTATTTT.

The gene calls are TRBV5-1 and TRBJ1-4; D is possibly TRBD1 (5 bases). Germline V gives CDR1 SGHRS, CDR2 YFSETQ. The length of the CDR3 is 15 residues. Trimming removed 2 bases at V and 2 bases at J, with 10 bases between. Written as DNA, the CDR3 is TGCGCCAGCAGCTTAGGGGCTGGGACTAATGAAAAACTGTTTTTT. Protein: CASSLGAGTNEKLFF.

Written as DNA, the CDR3 is TGTGCCAGCAGCAATGGTATAGGGGTCAACTATGGCTACACCTTC. It is translated as CASSNGIGVNYGYTF. The rearrangement joins TRBV6-6 to TRBJ1-2, with a tentative D call TRBD1 (5 bases). CDR3 length equals 15 residues. Trimming cost V 6 bases and J 2 bases, with 16 bases left between them. Germline assignment: CDR1 MNHNY and CDR2 SVGAGI (reference sequence).

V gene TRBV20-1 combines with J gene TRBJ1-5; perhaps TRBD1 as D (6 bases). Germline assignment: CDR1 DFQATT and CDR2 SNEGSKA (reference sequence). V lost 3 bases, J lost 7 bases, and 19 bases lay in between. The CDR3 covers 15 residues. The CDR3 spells CSASSGTRLRQPQHF. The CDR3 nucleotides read TGCAGTGCTAGTTCCGGGACACGACTTCGGCAGCCCCAGCATTTT.

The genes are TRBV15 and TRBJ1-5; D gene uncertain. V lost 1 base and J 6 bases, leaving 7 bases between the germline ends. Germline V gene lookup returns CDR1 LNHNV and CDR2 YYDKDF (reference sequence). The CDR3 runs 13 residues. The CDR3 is CATSRGVGQPQHF. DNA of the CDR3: TGTGCCACCAGCAGAGGGGTGGGTCAGCCCCAGCATTTT.

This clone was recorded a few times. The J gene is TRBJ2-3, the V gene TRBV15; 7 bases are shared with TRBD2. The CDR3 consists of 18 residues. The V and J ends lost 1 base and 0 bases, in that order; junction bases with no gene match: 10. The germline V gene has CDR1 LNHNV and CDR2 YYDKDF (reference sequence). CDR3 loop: CATSRGASGDRSTDTQYF. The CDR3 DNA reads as TGTGCCACCAGCAGAGGGGCTAGCGGAGACCGTAGCACAGATACGCAGTATTTT.

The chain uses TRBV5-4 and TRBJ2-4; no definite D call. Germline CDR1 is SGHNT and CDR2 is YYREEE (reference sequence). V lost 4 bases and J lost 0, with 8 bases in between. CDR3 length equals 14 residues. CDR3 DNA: TGTGCCAGCAGCCCTACATTAGCCAAAAACATTCAGTACTTC. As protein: CASSPTLAKNIQYF. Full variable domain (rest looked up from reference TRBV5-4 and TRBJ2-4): ETGVTQSPTHLIKTRGQQVTLRCSSQSGHNTVSWYQQALGQGPQFIFQYYREEENGRGNFPPRFSGLQFPNYSSELNVNALELDDSALYLCASSPTLAKNIQYFGAGTRLSVL.

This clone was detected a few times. In DNA form, the CDR3 reads TGTGCCAGCAGCTTCTCTCCCAATGAAAAACTGTTTTTT. This encodes CASSFSPNEKLFF. The V call is TRBV11-2, the J call TRBJ1-4, with no clear D. The CDR3 has 13 amino acids. Germline loops: CDR1 SGHAT, CDR2 FQNNGV. The V end was cut by 3 bases, the J end by 5 bases, with 7 bases between.

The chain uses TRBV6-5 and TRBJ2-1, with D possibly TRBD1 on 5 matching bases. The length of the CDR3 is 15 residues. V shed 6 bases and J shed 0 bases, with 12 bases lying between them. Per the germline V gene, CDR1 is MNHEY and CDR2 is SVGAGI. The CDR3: CASSVVDSSYNEQFF. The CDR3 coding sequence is TGTGCCAGCAGCGTGGTCGACAGCTCCTACAATGAGCAGTTCTTC.

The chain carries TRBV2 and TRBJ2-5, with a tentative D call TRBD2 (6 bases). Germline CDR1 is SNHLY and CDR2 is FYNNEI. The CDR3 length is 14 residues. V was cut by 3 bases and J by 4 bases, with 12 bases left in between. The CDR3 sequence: CASSDWSGGETQYF. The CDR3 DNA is TGTGCCAGCAGTGATTGGTCCGGGGGAGAGACCCAGTACTTC.